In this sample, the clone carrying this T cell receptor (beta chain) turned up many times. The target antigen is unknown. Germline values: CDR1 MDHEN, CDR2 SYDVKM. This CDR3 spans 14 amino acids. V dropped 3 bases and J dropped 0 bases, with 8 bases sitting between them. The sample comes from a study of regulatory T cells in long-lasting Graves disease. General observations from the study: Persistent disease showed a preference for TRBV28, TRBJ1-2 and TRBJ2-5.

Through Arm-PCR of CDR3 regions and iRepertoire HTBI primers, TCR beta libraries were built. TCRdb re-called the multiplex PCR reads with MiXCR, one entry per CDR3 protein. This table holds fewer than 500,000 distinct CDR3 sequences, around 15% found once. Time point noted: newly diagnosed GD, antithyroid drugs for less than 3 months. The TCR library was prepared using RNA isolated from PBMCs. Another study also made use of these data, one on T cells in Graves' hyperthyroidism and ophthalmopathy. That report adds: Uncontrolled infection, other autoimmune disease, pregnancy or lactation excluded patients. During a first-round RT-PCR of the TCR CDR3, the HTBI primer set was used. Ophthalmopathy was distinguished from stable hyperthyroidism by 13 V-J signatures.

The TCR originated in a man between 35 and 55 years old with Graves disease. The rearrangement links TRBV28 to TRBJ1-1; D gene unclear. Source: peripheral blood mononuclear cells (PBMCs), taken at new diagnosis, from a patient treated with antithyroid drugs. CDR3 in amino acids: CASSLDQVNTEAFF. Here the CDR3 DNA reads TGTGCCAGCAGTTTGGACCAGGTGAACACTGAAGCTTTCTTT.